What follows describes a single T cell receptor beta chain. Construction of the TCR beta libraries employed iRepertoire HTBI primers in conjunction with Arm-PCR of CDR3 regions. Authors' methods: Identification of gene segments yielded some 61 TRBV and 14 TRBJ across samples. TCRdb analysed the multiplex PCR reads with MiXCR anew, one entry per CDR3 protein. What appears here as the V and J calls and clone size reflects TCRdb's work, not the paper's. This repertoire shows over 450,000 distinct CDR3 sequences, 9.5% to 15% found once; its top ten account for about 8.9%. Germline loops: CDR1 MDHEN, CDR2 SYDVKM. The length of the CDR3 is 14 residues. Trimming took 5 bases from V and 7 from J; bases not matched to a gene: 9. The source of the sample is a study of regulatory T cells in long-lasting Graves disease. Time point meaning: newly diagnosed GD, antithyroid drugs for less than 3 months. From RNA extracted from PBMCs, the TCR library was made.

The sample also formed part of further work on T cells in Graves' hyperthyroidism and ophthalmopathy. As reported in that work: The study enrolled patients aged 18 to 65 with newly diagnosed hyperthyroidism of under 2 months' duration. Most clonotypes that expanded in the thyroid above 0.001 also showed up in blood.

The specimen was peripheral blood mononuclear cells (PBMCs), collected at new diagnosis, from a patient treated with antithyroid drugs. This sequence was found in a woman in her 30s with Graves disease. This chain connects TRBV28 to TRBJ2-7, with TRBD2 identical over 9 bases. CDR3 DNA: TGTGCCAGCAGTCCCCAGCGGGAGGTGTGTGAGCAGTACTTC. This translates into CASSPQREVCEQYF.